What follows is one T cell receptor (beta chain) and its context. This sample was included in a study of blood T cell repertoires in COVID-19. Study-level information: The samples span acute and convalescent COVID-19 from the United States, Italy and Spain. PBMCs, B-cell-depleted T cells, or T cells were the source of the cDNA or gDNA that made up the material.

V was pared by 3 bases and J by 8 bases, with 16 bases of the junction left unmatched. Germline assignment: CDR1 LGHNA and CDR2 YSLEER. The CDR3 is 17 residues long. Source study methods: By means of reference gene primer amplification, nucleated cell counts were estimated. Produced via immunoSEQ multiplex PCR; TCRdb's table is partial and in-frame only. That table gives V, J and clone size, and the DNA gave D and trimming. The table includes about 90,000 clones, roughly 92% detected once. This sequence joins TRBV4-3 and TRBJ1-2; 9 bases are shared with TRBD1. This sequence was found in a woman in her fifties or sixties with active COVID-19. The sample consisted of peripheral blood. Here the CDR3 reads CASSHRQEPGQGYGYTF. The CDR3 coding sequence is TGCGCCAGCAGCCACCGACAGGAGCCGGGACAGGGTTACGGCTACACCTTC.